The 20 T cell receptor beta chains presented below share a single source sample, sequenced in a study of shared clonotypes between healthy human individuals (dated by TCRdb to about 2020). Libraries were prepared through the immunoSEQ multiplex PCR assay. Held by TCRdb, this immuneACCESS table contains in-frame sequences only and omits some clones. Under half of the omission traces to an unresolved V gene where checked; the cause of the rest is unknown. This sample comprises almost 750,000 clones, about two thirds of them detected only once. Approximately 2% of the sample belongs to the ten largest clones. Input material: memory CD4+ T cells sorted from blood. The label giving this sample's cell subset or site can be read as: CD45RA-negative fraction. The receptors originated from a woman aged 25 to 39 in good health.

This clone was detected only a few times. The V gene is TRBV19, the J gene TRBJ2-3, with D unresolved. The CDR3 runs 14 residues. Germline CDR1 is LNHDA and CDR2 is SQIVND (reference sequence). V lost 0 bases to trimming and J lost 1 base, with 5 bases between them. The CDR3 nucleotides are TGTGCCAGTAGTATAGAAAAGGGCACAGATACGCAGTATTTT. Translating it yields CASSIEKGTDTQYF. Using reference TRBV19 and TRBJ2-3 for the parts outside the CDR3, the full variable domain is DGGITQSPKYLFRKEGQNVTLSCEQNLNHDAMYWYRQDPGQGLRLIYYSQIVNDFQKGDIAEGYSVSREKKESFPLTVTSAQKNPTAFYLCASSIEKGTDTQYFGPGTRLTVL.

This clone has more than one count but fewer than ten. The chain uses TRBV29-1 and TRBJ2-3; tentatively, D is TRBD1 or TRBD2 (5 bases each). Between the trimmed V and J ends, which lost 4 bases and 4 bases, there was a span of 9 bases. This CDR3 spans 12 amino acids. Germline CDR1 and CDR2: SQVTM and ANQGSEA. The CDR3 spells CSVVEGSDTQYF. The CDR3 DNA reads as TGCAGCGTTGTAGAGGGGTCAGATACGCAGTATTTT.

The chain has TRBV2 and TRBJ2-3, with 9 bases matching TRBD2. The CDR3 sequence is 17 residues long. Losses at the gene ends were 3 bases for V and 8 bases for J; bases not matched to a gene: 15. The germline V gene encodes CDR1 SNHLY and CDR2 FYNNEI. CDR3 region: CASSDHSARGRVVTQYF. CDR3 bases: TGTGCCAGCAGTGATCATAGTGCCCGCGGGAGGGTTGTTACGCAGTATTTT. Based on the CDR3 plus reference TRBV2 and TRBJ2-3, the full variable domain is EPEVTQTPSHQVTQMGQEVILRCVPISNHLYFYWYRQILGQKVEFLVSFYNNEISEKSEIFDDQFSVERPDGSNFTLKIRSTKLEDSAMYFCASSDHSARGRVVTQYFGPGTRLTVL.

The rearrangement uses TRBV23-1 and TRBJ1-5; no definite D call. TRBV23-1 is given ORF status, its function remaining uncertain. Trimming removed 3 bases from V and 4 bases from J, with 7 bases in between. The CDR3 has 13 amino acids. The CDR3 coding sequence is TGCGCCAGCAGTCACTGGGTAAATCAGCCCCAGCATTTT. Amino acid sequence: CASSHWVNQPQHF.

As concerns this clone: Possible read error: a much larger clone is one base away. J is TRBJ2-7 and V is TRBV7-7; the match to TRBD1 covers 8 bases. The CDR3 is 13 amino acids. Germline V lookup: CDR1 SSHAT, CDR2 FNYEAQ (reference sequence). With V trimmed by 5 bases and J by 5 bases, 5 bases remained unmatched. The CDR3 sequence is CASSMDREHEQYF. Here the CDR3 DNA reads TGTGCCAGCAGCATGGACAGGGAGCACGAGCAGTACTTC.

The table lists this clone with a few counts. J is TRBJ2-3 and V is TRBV5-1, with D tentatively TRBD1 or TRBD2 (6 bases each). Per the germline V gene, CDR1 is SGHRS and CDR2 is YFSETQ. Trimming left V 4 bases short and J 2 bases short, with 17 bases between. CDR3 length equals 16 residues. The CDR3: CASSRGAGRNTDTQYF. CDR3 DNA sequence: TGCGCCAGCAGCAGGGGGGCCGGCCGTAACACAGATACGCAGTATTTT.

V gene TRBV15 combines with J gene TRBJ1-1, with a possible D match to TRBD1 (5 bases). Trimming took 7 bases from V and 10 from J, leaving 22 bases between them. In germline, CDR1 is LNHNV, CDR2 YYDKDF (reference sequence). This CDR3 contains 14 residues. The CDR3 is CATKRWGSEIGAFF. CDR3 coding DNA: TGTGCCACCAAAAGATGGGGGTCAGAGATTGGAGCTTTCTTT.

J is TRBJ2-4 and V is TRBV6-5; D gene unclear. CDR1 is MNHEY, CDR2 SVGAGI, per germline. Between the trimmed V and J ends, which lost 0 bases and 0 bases, there was a span of 9 bases. This CDR3 contains 16 residues. The CDR3 DNA reads as TGTGCCAGCAGTTACTCAGTGGATCGAGCCAAAAACATTCAGTACTTC. Translation gives CASSYSVDRAKNIQYF.

The chain links TRBV25-1 to TRBJ1-2; 7 nucleotides agree with TRBD1. The V gene end was trimmed by 3 bases and the J gene end by 7 bases; junction bases not matched to a gene: 20. This CDR3 contains 18 residues. The germline gives CDR1 MGHDK, CDR2 SYGVNS. In DNA, the CDR3 is TGTGCCAGCAGTGAGATTACGACGGCTGGGGACAGCGTATCTGGCTACACCTTC. Its translation: CASSEITTAGDSVSGYTF.

Comments on this clone: The same CDR3 is also encoded by other DNA sequences in this sample. The rearrangement joins TRBV6-6 to TRBJ1-1; D not certain. The CDR3 has 13 amino acids. Trimming shortened V by 2 bases and J by 1 base, and 5 bases separated the two germline ends. The V gene's germline CDR1 is MNHNY and CDR2 SVGAGI (reference sequence). The CDR3 DNA reads as TGTGCCAGCAGTTACCTATCGAACACTGAAGCTTTCTTT. It translates to CASSYLSNTEAFF.

The rearrangement joins TRBV18 to TRBJ2-7, with D possibly matching TRBD2 (5 bases). The V and J ends lost 6 bases and 2 bases respectively, with 14 bases between them. This CDR3 region has 14 residues. Germline CDR1 is KGHSH and CDR2 is LQKENI. The CDR3 sequence is CASSERELTYEQYF. The DNA of the CDR3 is TGTGCCAGCTCCGAGAGGGAATTGACCTACGAGCAGTACTTC.

This sequence joins TRBV2 and TRBJ2-3; D is unresolved. This CDR3 comprises 15 residues. Trimming took off 6 bases at V and 1 base at J, with 14 bases between the two ends. Germline V CDR1 and CDR2: SNHLY, FYNNEI. As DNA, the CDR3 is TGTGCCAGCAGCCCTGAAGTGTCCCGCACAGATACGCAGTATTTT. Translating it yields CASSPEVSRTDTQYF.

This chain connects TRBV23-1 to TRBJ1-4; maybe TRBD1 (6 bases). TRBV23-1 carries the ORF label, with uncertain function. This CDR3 has 17 residues. V lost 6 bases to trimming and J lost 0 bases, with 17 bases between them. This chain's CDR3 is CASSEGRGPATNEKLFF. In DNA, the CDR3 is TGCGCCAGCAGCGAGGGCAGGGGCCCTGCAACTAATGAAAAACTGTTTTTT.

The rearrangement links TRBV4-2 to TRBJ2-2; D may be TRBD1 or TRBD2 (5 bases each). CDR3 length: 17 residues. V lost 2 bases and J lost 2, with 15 bases in between. Germline-derived CDR1 and CDR2 are LGHNA and YNFKEQ. The CDR3 DNA reads as TGTGCCAGCAGCCAACAACGAGGGGCAATAAACACCGGGGAGCTGTTTTTT. Residues: CASSQQRGAINTGELFF.

This clone was counted between two and nine times. V gene TRBV27 combines with J gene TRBJ1-4; 10 nucleotides match TRBD1. Germline V lookup: CDR1 MNHEY, CDR2 SMNVEV (reference sequence). With V trimmed by 5 bases and J by 8 bases, 14 bases remained unmatched. The CDR3 contains 17 residues. This CDR3 reads CASSTRDRGRRAEKLFF. CDR3 coding DNA: TGTGCCAGCAGTACCCGGGACAGGGGACGACGCGCAGAAAAACTGTTTTTT.

In the case of this clone: A much larger clone sits a single nucleotide away, making a read error possible. The rearrangement uses TRBV6-5 and TRBJ2-7; 8 bases are a match to TRBD1. The CDR3 extends over 12 amino acids. Germline loops: CDR1 MNHEY, CDR2 SVGAGI. V lost 6 bases and J lost 2; bases outside the gene matches: 0. The CDR3 nucleotides read TGTGCCAGCAGGACAGGGGCCTACGAGCAGTACTTC. It is translated as CASRTGAYEQYF.

This rearrangement joins TRBV27 to TRBJ1-6; TRBD1 matches at 10 bases. CDR1 and CDR2 from the germline V gene are MNHEY and SMNVEV (reference sequence). The ends lost 1 base at V and 8 bases at J; junction bases unmatched: 8. The CDR3 consists of 17 residues. CDR3 sequence (DNA): TGTGCCAGCAGTTTATTCGGGACAGGGGAATCGGATTCACCCCTCCACTTT. Translation: CASSLFGTGESDSPLHF.

This clone was recorded once. The rearrangement joins TRBV5-4 to TRBJ2-3, with D possibly matching TRBD2 (5 bases). CDR3 length equals 19 residues. The germline V and J ends were trimmed by 4 bases and 1 base, with 25 bases remaining between them. Germline values: CDR1 SGHNT, CDR2 YYREEE (reference sequence). In DNA form, the CDR3 reads TGTGCCAGCAGCCCCGCGGGCCCCACCTTTTATCCGGGCACAGATACGCAGTATTTT. This gives the protein CASSPAGPTFYPGTDTQYF.

This clone was found a few times. CDR3 sequence (DNA): TGCGCCAGCAGCCAAGGGGTCGCTAGCGGGAGGGTTGGTGAGCAGTTCTTC. Protein sequence: CASSQGVASGRVGEQFF. V is TRBV4-1 and J is TRBJ2-1, with 12 bases identical to TRBD2. V lost 1 base to trimming and J lost 9 bases; unmatched junction nucleotides: 10. The CDR3 is made up of 17 amino acids. Germline CDR1 and CDR2: MGHRA and YSYEKL.

The chain carries TRBV5-4 and TRBJ2-7; TRBD2 aligns across 13 bases. Germline V gene data show CDR1 as SGHNT and CDR2 as YYREEE (reference sequence). The V segment lost 0 bases and the J segment 6 bases; nucleotides outside the gene matches: 6. The CDR3 length is 16 residues. DNA for the CDR3: TGTGCCAGCAGCTTGGCACCACTAGCGGGAGGGTCCGAGCAGTACTTC. Amino acid sequence: CASSLAPLAGGSEQYF.